The next 23 T cell receptor beta chains were all read from a single sample in a study of cytomegalovirus exposure and HLA in healthy donors. This table comes from immunoSEQ multiplex PCR, and its TCRdb copy is limited to in-frame clones, with some not included. The sample includes approximately 57,000 clones, 80% to 95% seen only once; the top ten take about 5.8%. Sequenced sample: PBMCs. Receptors were obtained from a woman aged 18-35 years in good health and CMV-seronegative.

The chain links TRBV19 to TRBJ2-1; 7 nucleotides agree with TRBD2. CDR1 and CDR2 (germline): LNHDA, SQIVND (reference sequence). The V segment lost 6 bases and the J segment 6 bases; nucleotides outside the gene matches: 8. The CDR3 covers 14 residues. CDR3 loop: CASSLLATINEQFF. Written as DNA, the CDR3 is TGTGCCAGTAGCCTACTAGCGACCATCAATGAGCAGTTCTTC. Based on the CDR3 plus reference TRBV19 and TRBJ2-1, the full variable domain is DGGITQSPKYLFRKEGQNVTLSCEQNLNHDAMYWYRQDPGQGLRLIYYSQIVNDFQKGDIAEGYSVSREKKESFPLTVTSAQKNPTAFYLCASSLLATINEQFFGPGTRLTVL.

Notes on this clone: The conserved closing phenylalanine or tryptophan is absent in this CDR3, likely reflecting a read error. The V call is TRBV9, the J call TRBJ2-2; D is perhaps TRBD2 (6 bases). V was cut by 3 bases and J by 6 bases, with 15 bases left in between. The CDR3 spans 15 residues. The germline V gene encodes CDR1 SGDLS and CDR2 YYNGEE. The DNA of the CDR3 is TGTGCCAGCAGCGCCCTGACTAGTACTTCCGGGGAGCTGTTTCTT. Protein sequence: CASSALTSTSGELFL.

The rearrangement links TRBV2 to TRBJ2-7; D is undetermined. Trimming pared 6 bases from V and 0 bases from J, leaving 18 bases between. The CDR3 extends over 16 amino acids. Germline CDR1 is SNHLY and CDR2 is FYNNEI. The DNA for the CDR3 is TGTGCCAGCAGCCTAGAACGGCTAGTTAGCTCCTACGAGCAGTACTTC. It encodes CASSLERLVSSYEQYF.

This sequence joins TRBV6-1 and TRBJ2-7; D may be TRBD2 (7 bases). The germline V gene has CDR1 MNHNS and CDR2 SASEGT. Trimming removed 6 bases at V and 11 bases at J, with 23 bases between. The CDR3 has 14 residues. The CDR3 DNA reads TGTGCCAGCAGCAGCGGGACAACTCCCACCCTCGAGTACTTC. Translated: CASSSGTTPTLEYF.

This chain connects TRBV6-5 to TRBJ1-5; maybe TRBD1 (6 bases). Germline V gives CDR1 MNHEY, CDR2 SVGAGI. V was shortened by 3 bases and J by 5 bases, with 11 bases between the two germline ends. The CDR3 has 14 amino acids. In DNA form, the CDR3 reads TGTGCCAGCAGTTATCGGGACACGGATCAGCCCCAGCATTTT. This sequence encodes CASSYRDTDQPQHF.

The chain is built from TRBV27 and TRBJ2-5; 9 positions agree with TRBD1. Per germline, CDR1 MNHEY and CDR2 SMNVEV (reference sequence). Trimming took 5 bases from V and 7 from J; bases not matched to a gene: 14. CDR3 length: 16 residues. The CDR3 coding sequence is TGTGCCAGCAGTCCGGGGACAGGGTTCCCCCCGAGGACCCAGTACTTC. Translation gives CASSPGTGFPPRTQYF.

The chain couples TRBV5-1 to TRBJ2-1; D uncertain. V was shortened by 4 bases and J by 8 bases, with 16 bases between the two germline ends. Germline V gene lookup returns CDR1 SGHRS and CDR2 YFSETQ. The CDR3 runs to 14 residues. The CDR3: CASSPELLRDEQFF. The CDR3 DNA reads TGCGCCAGCAGCCCTGAACTACTACGAGATGAGCAGTTCTTC.

The rearrangement joins TRBV7-2 to TRBJ2-7, with 8 positions matching TRBD1. Per germline, CDR1 SGHTA and CDR2 FQGNSA. The CDR3 totals 15 residues. Unmatched junction bases numbered 12, after V lost 5 bases and J lost 6 bases. DNA of the CDR3: TGTGCCAGCAGCCTGAACAGGGGGGAAGCCGGCGAGCAGTACTTC. Translation gives CASSLNRGEAGEQYF.

The chain joins TRBV6-1 to TRBJ2-5; a weak D match, TRBD1 (6 bases). The CDR3 runs 14 residues. Germline V lookup: CDR1 MNHNS, CDR2 SASEGT. V shed 9 bases and J shed 0 bases, with 14 bases lying between them. The CDR3 region is CASRAGEYQETQYF. CDR3 coding DNA: TGTGCCAGTAGGGCAGGGGAATACCAAGAGACCCAGTACTTC.

The rearrangement links TRBV5-4 to TRBJ1-1; D gene uncertain. Per germline, CDR1 SGHNT and CDR2 YYREEE (reference sequence). With 2 bases removed from V and 5 bases from J, the gap between germline ends came to 7 bases. The CDR3 is 12 residues long. The CDR3 DNA follows: TGTGCCAGCAGCTTTGAGGGAACTGAAGCTTTCTTT. Translated, it gives CASSFEGTEAFF.

The rearrangement uses TRBV19 and TRBJ2-2, with TRBD1 as a possible D gene (6 bases). This CDR3 is 15 amino acids long. Trimming took off 9 bases at V and 7 bases at J, with 21 bases between the two ends. CDR1 and CDR2 (germline): LNHDA, SQIVND (reference sequence). The CDR3 nucleotides read TGTGCCAGCAAGGAACAGGGTGCCAGGGGCGGGGAGCTGTTTTTT. Translating it yields CASKEQGARGGELFF.

The rearrangement uses TRBV6-5 and TRBJ1-2, with D possibly being TRBD1 (5 bases). The CDR3 is 13 residues long. CDR1 is MNHEY, CDR2 SVGAGI, per germline. Between the trimmed V and J ends, which lost 5 bases and 5 bases, there was a span of 12 bases. CDR3 sequence (DNA): TGTGCCAGCAGTAAACTACGGGGGTATGGCTACACCTTC. It specifies CASSKLRGYGYTF.

This clone was detected only a few times. The sample contains more than one DNA sequence encoding this CDR3. This chain links TRBV6-4 with TRBJ2-1, with 12 bases that match TRBD2. The CDR3 loop spans 15 amino acids. V shed 2 bases, J shed 4 bases, and the junction held 0 bases outside the gene matches. In germline, CDR1 is MRHNA, CDR2 SNTAGT. CDR3 nucleotide sequence: TGTGCCAGCAGTGACGGGACTAGCGGGTACAATGAGCAGTTCTTC. Amino acids: CASSDGTSGYNEQFF.

V is TRBV29-1 and J is TRBJ1-2; D is unclear. This CDR3 is 13 amino acids long. With 1 base removed from V and 4 bases from J, the gap between germline ends came to 10 bases. Germline V gives CDR1 SQVTM, CDR2 ANQGSEA. This chain's CDR3 is CSVEARPPYGYTF. DNA of the CDR3: TGCAGCGTTGAAGCTAGACCCCCCTATGGCTACACCTTC.

The V gene is TRBV7-2, the J gene TRBJ1-3; D not resolved. This CDR3 region has 15 residues. V was clipped by 2 bases and J by 0 bases, with 8 bases between them. Germline values: CDR1 SGHTA, CDR2 FQGNSA. CDR3 loop: CASSLISPSGNTIYF. The CDR3 DNA reads as TGTGCCAGCAGCTTAATATCCCCCTCTGGAAACACCATATATTTT.

This rearrangement joins TRBV5-8 to TRBJ2-1; a possible D gene is TRBD1 (6 bases). The CDR3 runs to 15 residues. Germline CDR1 is SGHTS and CDR2 is YDEGEE. V gave up 9 bases and J gave up 4 bases, with 20 bases separating them. The chain's CDR3 is CATLSLQGNYNEQFF. The CDR3 DNA follows: TGTGCCACCCTTTCGTTACAGGGTAATTACAATGAGCAGTTCTTC.

This rearrangement joins TRBV6-1 to TRBJ2-2, with a possible D match to TRBD2 (6 bases). The CDR3 has 15 amino acids. The V end lost 3 bases, the J end lost 1 base, and 9 bases lay between the germline ends. Germline loops: CDR1 MNHNS, CDR2 SASEGT. The CDR3 sequence: CASSEGRWNTGELFF. The CDR3, as DNA: TGTGCCAGCAGTGAGGGGAGGTGGAACACCGGGGAGCTGTTTTTT.

V gene TRBV5-1 combines with J gene TRBJ2-5, with 7 bases fitting TRBD1. Germline CDR1 and CDR2: SGHRS and YFSETQ. V lost 0 bases to trimming and J lost 4 bases; unmatched junction nucleotides: 3. This CDR3 has 14 residues. This CDR3 is CASSLATGRETQYF. In nucleotides, the CDR3 is TGCGCCAGCAGCTTGGCGACAGGGAGAGAGACCCAGTACTTC.

This clone was detected only a few times. The chain uses TRBV27 and TRBJ2-7; D call uncertain. CDR1 MNHEY and CDR2 SMNVEV come from the germline V gene (reference sequence). The V end lost 6 bases, the J end lost 1 base, and 16 bases lay between the germline ends. There are 15 residues in the CDR3. For the CDR3, the DNA is TGTGCCAGCAGCTCAGGATTGTCAACTTCCTACGAGCAGTACTTC. It translates to CASSSGLSTSYEQYF.

The chain is built from TRBV19 and TRBJ2-4; 8 nucleotides match TRBD2. After removal of 8 bases from V and 10 bases from J, the junction contained 13 bases not matched to a gene. The V gene's germline CDR1 is LNHDA and CDR2 SQIVND (reference sequence). The CDR3 covers 14 residues. CDR3 DNA sequence: TGTGCCAGTCGACAAGCGGGGGCGCTTCCAATTCAGTACTTC. It translates to CASRQAGALPIQYF.

The J gene is TRBJ1-1, the V gene TRBV5-4, with D unclear. In germline, CDR1 is SGHNT, CDR2 YYREEE (reference sequence). The CDR3 extends over 14 amino acids. Trimming removed 3 bases from V and 2 bases from J, with 11 bases in between. DNA for the CDR3: TGTGCCAGCAGCTCCGGGAGCTCTAACACTGAAGCTTTCTTT. As protein: CASSSGSSNTEAFF.

Only one count was recorded for this clone. The chain joins TRBV7-3 to TRBJ1-1; no firm D call. The CDR3 extends over 16 amino acids. Germline CDR1 reads SGHTA; CDR2 reads FQGTGA. V lost 3 bases to trimming and J lost 0 bases, with 14 bases between them. CDR3 in DNA: TGTGCCAGCAGCTTCAGGACGGGGAGAATGAACACTGAAGCTTTCTTT. Translated, it gives CASSFRTGRMNTEAFF.

This chain uses TRBV11-3 with TRBJ1-2, with 8 bases aligning to TRBD1. This CDR3 spans 14 amino acids. The trim removed 0 bases at V and 7 bases at J, leaving 4 bases unmatched. The V gene's germline CDR1 is SGHNT and CDR2 YENEEA. The CDR3 reads CASSLDQGAGGYTF. CDR3 DNA sequence: TGTGCCAGCAGCTTAGACCAGGGGGCTGGTGGCTACACCTTC.